The next 7 T cell receptor beta chains were all read from a single sample in a study of OX40 agonist ivuxolimab in advanced cancers. Measured with immunoSEQ multiplex PCR; TCRdb has only the in-frame clones, and not every one. The sample has 70,000 or so clones, 90% seen once; the top ten hold over 9.5%. Here the sequenced sample was CD4+ or CD8+ T cells sorted from blood, taken in a trial of the OX40 agonist ivuxolimab. All receptors come from an adult with an advanced solid tumor such as melanoma, head and neck, liver or kidney cancer.

The rearrangement links TRBV7-2 to TRBJ2-6; D gene ambiguous. V was shortened by 6 bases and J by 0 bases, with 9 bases between the two germline ends. Germline V gene lookup returns CDR1 SGHTA and CDR2 FQGNSA. The CDR3 extends over 15 amino acids. The CDR3: CASSIDPSGANVLTF. CDR3 coding DNA: TGTGCCAGCAGTATCGACCCCTCTGGGGCCAACGTCCTGACTTTC.

In nucleotides, the CDR3 is TGTGCCAGCTACTCTAGCGGGAGACTAAGCACAGATACGCAGTATTTT. Its protein product is CASYSSGRLSTDTQYF. The chain combines TRBV6-6 with TRBJ2-3, with TRBD2 identical over 10 bases. The CDR3 sequence is 16 residues long. V shed 8 bases, J shed 0 bases, and the junction held 8 bases outside the gene matches. CDR1 and CDR2 (germline): MNHNY, SVGAGI (reference sequence).

This clone has a handful of counts. The chain couples TRBV9 to TRBJ1-2, with 9 bases fitting TRBD1. This CDR3 has 13 residues. The junction had 2 bases not matched to a gene; V was cut back by 0 bases and J by 8 bases. Germline CDR1 is SGDLS and CDR2 is YYNGEE. CDR3 residues: CASSVEGTGGYTF. CDR3 nucleotides: TGTGCCAGCAGCGTAGAAGGGACAGGGGGCTACACCTTC. The variable domain in full, with the rest retrieved from reference TRBV9 and TRBJ1-2, is DSGVTQTPKHLITATGQRVTLRCSPRSGDLSVYWYQQSLDQGLQFLIQYYNGEERAKGNILERFSAQQFPDLHSELNLSSLELGDSALYFCASSVEGTGGYTFGSGTRLTVV.

The gene calls are TRBV6-1 and TRBJ1-5; D is undetermined. Germline values: CDR1 MNHNS, CDR2 SASEGT. The V and J ends lost 8 bases and 3 bases respectively, with 5 bases between them. The CDR3 contains 11 residues. The CDR3 nucleotides are TGTGCCAGCGGAATCAATCAGCCCCAGCATTTT. Protein: CASGINQPQHF.

V and J are TRBV23-1 and TRBJ2-1; 10 positions agree with TRBD2. TRBV23-1 is reported as an ORF; its role is uncertain. This CDR3 is 20 amino acids long. J gave up 1 base and V 4 bases, and 16 bases lay outside the gene matches. CDR3: CASSPPGLAPDVGSYNEQFF. CDR3 coding DNA: TGCGCCAGCAGTCCCCCGGGACTAGCGCCTGATGTGGGATCCTACAATGAGCAGTTCTTC.

DNA of the CDR3: TGTGCCAGCAGTTTCGCCCACGGAGGGGAGCAGTACTTC. Protein sequence: CASSFAHGGEQYF. The rearrangement uses TRBV6-6 and TRBJ2-7, with D possibly being TRBD2 (6 bases). This CDR3 spans 13 amino acids. Germline values: CDR1 MNHNY, CDR2 SVGAGI (reference sequence). V dropped 4 bases and J dropped 7 bases, with 14 bases sitting between them.

The V gene is TRBV19, the J gene TRBJ2-1, with TRBD2 identical over 7 bases. Per the germline V gene, CDR1 is LNHDA and CDR2 is SQIVND (reference sequence). V trimming: 5 bases; J trimming: 4 bases; junction bases outside the gene matches: 8. This CDR3 contains 15 residues. CDR3 in DNA: TGTGCCAGTAGTCCTGTAGGCGGGAGATACAATGAGCAGTTCTTC. It is translated as CASSPVGGRYNEQFF.